This T cell receptor beta chain was observed in a study of cytomegalovirus exposure and HLA in healthy donors. This clone was counted many times. Antigen: not known. General observations from the study: In a later analysis, productive TCRs from donors in an Asian-associated ancestry cluster reportedly carried fewer N-insertions than the cohort mean.

V lost 0 bases and J lost 3, with 12 bases in between. From germline, CDR1 is SGDLS and CDR2 YYNGEE. The CDR3 is 15 residues long. Vbeta (60) and Jbeta (13) primers were used in the PCR. TCRdb's table, derived via immunoSEQ multiplex PCR, lists solely in-frame clones and lacks some. The sample comprises 180,000 or so clones, around 80% of which are singletons, and about 2.5% rests with the top ten. The origin of this receptor is a woman under 40 in good health and CMV-seropositive. Material: PBMCs. This chain links TRBV9 with TRBJ1-1; D ambiguous. CDR3 region: CASSVAGREDTEAFF. CDR3 DNA sequence: TGTGCCAGCAGCGTAGCCGGGAGGGAGGACACTGAAGCTTTCTTT.